This is a list of T cell receptor beta chains from one sample in a study of blood T cell repertoires in COVID-19. Sequenced by immunoSEQ multiplex PCR; TCRdb stores in-frame clones only, minus some. The sample records about 240,000 clones, roughly 87% being singletons. Specimen: peripheral blood. The receptors shown here come from a woman aged 25 to 39 with acute or convalescent COVID-19. Each CDR3 is given with its conserved first and last residue. Each record gives: D gene, V gene, J gene, clone size, CDR3 protein, CDR3 DNA. D genes are given only for firm matches. Rows give clone size only sometimes, using once, few, many, or a class for an expanded clone.

TRBD1	TRBV5-4	TRBJ1-2	NA	CASSSGTGVVGYTF	TGTGCCAGCAGCTCCGGGACAGGGGTGGTCGGCTACACCTTC
TRBD1	TRBV10-2	TRBJ2-3	NA	CASWDRDTDTQYF	TGCGCCAGTTGGGACAGAGACACAGATACGCAGTATTTT
NA	TRBV12-3/TRBV12-4	TRBJ2-2	NA	CASSFLLTGELFF	TGTGCCAGCAGTTTTCTACTCACCGGGGAGCTGTTTTTT
NA	TRBV4-3	TRBJ1-3	NA	CASSQAGGSGNTIYF	TGCGCCAGCAGCCAAGCAGGAGGCTCTGGAAACACCATATATTTT
TRBD2	TRBV6-2/TRBV6-3	TRBJ2-1	NA	CASSYSNPGLIFNEQFF	TGTGCCAGCAGTTACTCGAATCCGGGACTAATCTTCAATGAGCAGTTCTTC
TRBD1	TRBV25-1	TRBJ1-4	few	CASSGSSGQAPNEKLFF	TGTGCCAGCAGTGGAAGTTCCGGACAGGCGCCTAATGAAAAACTGTTTTTT
TRBD2	TRBV9	TRBJ2-1	once	CASSRPGTSGYNEQFF	TGTGCCAGCAGCAGACCCGGGACTAGCGGTTACAATGAGCAGTTCTTC
NA	TRBV7-2	TRBJ1-1	NA	CASSPGQNTEAFF	TGTGCCAGCAGCCCCGGACAGAACACTGAAGCTTTCTTT
TRBD2	TRBV6-2/TRBV6-3	TRBJ2-7	few	CASSYGAGENPYEQYF	TGTGCCAGCAGTTACGGGGCGGGGGAGAATCCCTACGAGCAGTACTTC
TRBD1	TRBV5-1	TRBJ2-5	NA	CASSLGPGGAETQYF	TGCGCCAGCAGCTTGGGGCCAGGGGGCGCGGAGACCCAGTACTTC
NA	TRBV6-5	TRBJ2-5	NA	CASSYSLYQETQYF	TGTGCCAGCAGTTACTCCCTGTACCAAGAGACCCAGTACTTC
TRBD1	TRBV6-5	TRBJ2-1	NA	CASSSPGQGANEQFF	TGTGCCAGCAGTTCACCGGGACAGGGGGCGAATGAGCAGTTCTTC
NA	TRBV14	TRBJ1-4	NA	CASSQDKRDNNEKLFF	TGTGCCAGCAGCCAAGATAAAAGGGACAATAATGAAAAACTGTTTTTT
TRBD1	TRBV18	TRBJ1-5	NA	CASSPAQGPGPQHF	TGTGCCAGCTCACCAGCACAGGGGCCTGGGCCCCAGCATTTT
NA	TRBV19	TRBJ1-1	NA	CASTGAGSRTEAFF	TGTGCCAGTACGGGTGCGGGGTCCCGCACTGAAGCTTTCTTT
NA	TRBV6-5	TRBJ1-1	few	CASTLLGGTEAFF	TGTGCCAGCACCCTACTCGGGGGTACTGAAGCTTTCTTT
NA	TRBV11-2	TRBJ2-7	NA	CASSLEGGALAYEQYF	TGTGCCAGCAGCTTAGAGGGGGGAGCATTGGCCTACGAGCAGTACTTC
TRBD1	TRBV7-9	TRBJ2-1	few	CASSTYDREEQFF	TGTGCCAGCAGCACCTATGACAGGGAGGAGCAGTTCTTC
TRBD1	TRBV19	TRBJ2-7	NA	CASSPQGAYEQYF	TGTGCCAGTAGCCCACAGGGGGCCTACGAGCAGTACTTC
TRBD2	TRBV7-6	TRBJ2-1	NA	CASSLRREGVNEQFF	TGTGCCAGCAGCTTACGGCGGGAGGGCGTCAATGAGCAGTTCTTC
TRBD1	TRBV30	TRBJ2-2	NA	CAWIAQGDLGGELFF	TGTGCCTGGATTGCGCAGGGGGATTTGGGCGGGGAGCTGTTTTTT
TRBD2	TRBV10-3	TRBJ2-1	NA	CAISESTSGSVEQFF	TGTGCCATCAGTGAGAGCACTAGCGGGAGTGTTGAGCAGTTCTTC
TRBD1	TRBV19	TRBJ1-5	NA	CASSTPKQGALHQPQHF	TGTGCCAGTAGTACGCCGAAACAGGGGGCCTTACATCAGCCCCAGCATTTT
TRBD1	TRBV6-1	TRBJ2-5	NA	CASSVHSTTGQLETQYF	TGTGCCAGCAGTGTACATTCAACCACGGGACAGTTGGAGACCCAGTACTTC
NA	TRBV27	TRBJ2-1	NA	CASSFSGSSYNEQFF	TGTGCCAGCAGTTTCAGCGGAAGCTCCTACAATGAGCAGTTCTTC
TRBD2	TRBV7-2	TRBJ2-7	NA	CASSKQLAGARNEQYF	TGTGCCAGCAGCAAACAGTTGGCGGGAGCGCGGAACGAGCAGTACTTC
NA	TRBV6-2/TRBV6-3	TRBJ2-7	NA	CASSLGQVARISSYEQYF	TGTGCCAGCAGCCTTGGGCAGGTCGCCCGGATTAGCTCCTACGAGCAGTACTTC
NA	TRBV2	TRBJ2-3	NA	CASSEGQYSTDTQYF	TGTGCCAGCAGTGAGGGGCAATATAGCACAGATACGCAGTATTTT
NA	TRBV12-3/TRBV12-4	TRBJ2-3	NA	CASSPRVTDTQYF	TGTGCCAGCAGTCCCAGGGTGACAGATACGCAGTATTTT
NA	TRBV12-3/TRBV12-4	TRBJ2-5	NA	CASSPGVLETQYF	TGTGCCAGCAGCCCCGGGGTCCTAGAGACCCAGTACTTC
NA	TRBV6-5	TRBJ2-6	once	CASSYRRVPGANVLTF	TGTGCCAGCAGTTACCGCAGGGTTCCTGGGGCCAACGTCCTGACTTTC
TRBD2	TRBV11-2	TRBJ2-1	NA	CASSLLAGGPNEQFF	TGTGCCAGCAGCTTACTAGCGGGAGGGCCCAATGAGCAGTTCTTC
NA	TRBV29-1	TRBJ2-4	NA	CSVGYGVTVKAKNIQYF	TGCAGCGTTGGTTATGGCGTAACAGTCAAAGCCAAAAACATTCAGTACTTC
TRBD2	TRBV9	TRBJ2-7	NA	CASSGASGRDEQYF	TGTGCCAGCAGCGGGGCTAGCGGGAGGGACGAGCAGTACTTC
NA	TRBV28	TRBJ2-3	few	CASSQFTESTDTQYF	TGTGCCAGCAGTCAGTTCACGGAGTCCACAGATACGCAGTATTTT
NA	TRBV3-1/TRBV3-2	TRBJ1-3	once	CASSPMDSLLGNTIYF	TGTGCCAGCAGCCCCATGGACAGCCTCCTCGGAAACACCATATATTTT
NA	TRBV11-3	TRBJ1-4	NA	CASSGGANEKLFF	TGTGCCAGCAGCGGGGGGGCGAACGAAAAACTGTTTTTT
TRBD1	TRBV19	TRBJ2-5	few	CASRKGQGQQETQYF	TGTGCCAGTAGAAAGGGACAGGGTCAACAAGAGACCCAGTACTTC
NA	TRBV9	TRBJ2-7	NA	CASSVNPGPSYEQYF	TGTGCCAGCAGCGTAAATCCAGGTCCCTCCTACGAGCAGTACTTC
NA	TRBV4-1	TRBJ2-5	NA	CASSQDRFVGEETQYF	TGCGCCAGCAGCCAAGATAGGTTCGTGGGAGAAGAGACCCAGTACTTC
NA	TRBV12-5	TRBJ1-5	NA	CASGYVSNQPQHF	TGTGCTAGTGGATATGTTAGCAATCAGCCCCAGCATTTT
NA	TRBV4-1	TRBJ1-6	NA	CASTSQTSNSPLHF	TGCGCCAGCACCTCCCAGACATCGAATTCACCCCTCCACTTT
NA	TRBV6-5	TRBJ2-7	once	CASGSRGSSEQYF	TGTGCCAGCGGCAGTCGGGGGTCCTCCGAGCAGTACTTC
TRBD2	TRBV7-2	TRBJ2-1	NA	CASSLVAGGLMGEQFF	TGTGCCAGCAGCTTAGTAGCGGGAGGGTTGATGGGGGAGCAGTTCTTC
NA	TRBV9	TRBJ2-1	NA	CASSVGSRSDEQFF	TGTGCCAGCAGCGTAGGAAGTCGGAGCGATGAGCAGTTCTTC
NA	TRBV5-5	TRBJ1-2	once	CASSRGKGNYGYTF	TGTGCCAGCAGCCGAGGGAAAGGGAACTATGGCTACACCTTC
NA	TRBV3-1/TRBV3-2	TRBJ1-3	NA	CASSHNPGRGNTIYF	TGTGCCAGCAGCCACAATCCAGGGCGAGGAAACACCATATATTTT
TRBD1	TRBV2	TRBJ1-1	few	CASRDREGTEAFF	TGTGCCAGCAGGGACAGGGAGGGCACTGAAGCTTTCTTT
TRBD2	TRBV11-2	TRBJ2-7	NA	CASSLGPGTTGLYEQYF	TGTGCCAGCAGCTTAGGGCCAGGGACTACAGGCCTCTACGAGCAGTACTTC
NA	TRBV7-8	TRBJ2-7	NA	CASSPRGYEQYF	TGTGCCAGCAGCCCCAGGGGCTACGAGCAGTACTTC
TRBD1	TRBV27	TRBJ1-2	once	CASRDRDRDLRSDYGYTF	TGTGCCAGCAGAGACCGGGACAGGGATCTTAGAAGTGACTATGGCTACACCTTC
TRBD1	TRBV10-1	TRBJ1-6	NA	CASRETGLGPSYNSPLHF	TGCGCCAGCAGAGAGACAGGGCTTGGCCCTTCCTATAATTCACCCCTCCACTTT
TRBD1	TRBV4-3	TRBJ1-4	NA	CASSQGQREKLFF	TGCGCCAGCAGCCAGGGACAGAGGGAAAAACTGTTTTTT
TRBD1	TRBV6-5	TRBJ2-7	NA	CASSYGQGANSYEQYF	TGTGCCAGCAGTTACGGACAGGGGGCTAACTCCTACGAGCAGTACTTC
TRBD2	TRBV5-1	TRBJ2-7	NA	CASSSGPGGTYEQYF	TGCGCCAGCAGCTCCGGTCCGGGAGGTACCTACGAGCAGTACTTC
TRBD1	TRBV27	TRBJ1-1	NA	CASSPMGQLNTEAFF	TGTGCCAGCAGCCCTATGGGACAGTTGAACACTGAAGCTTTCTTT
NA	TRBV7-3	TRBJ1-1	NA	CASSRSRGTEAFF	TGTGCCAGCAGTAGGTCCAGGGGCACTGAAGCTTTCTTT